A single sample gave rise to the 7 T cell receptor beta chains below, sequenced in a study of cytomegalovirus exposure and HLA in healthy donors. Primers: 60 Vbeta forward and 13 Jbeta reverse. Profiling relied on immunoSEQ multiplex PCR, and the TCRdb table lists in-frame clones only, not all of them. Of 65,000 to 85,000 clones detected, around 9.1% appear once; the ten largest clones hold almost 25%. The sequenced material came from PBMCs. The receptors were gathered from a man between 60 and 70 years old in good health and CMV-seropositive.

The chain joins TRBV6-1 to TRBJ2-2; 9 nucleotides line up with TRBD2. With V trimmed by 2 bases and J by 7 bases, 5 bases remained unmatched. The germline gives CDR1 MNHNS, CDR2 SASEGT. The CDR3 spans 15 residues. The chain's CDR3 is CASSERKREVGELFF. In nucleotides, the CDR3 is TGTGCCAGCAGTGAAAGAAAGCGGGAGGTCGGGGAGCTGTTTTTT.

The chain links TRBV29-1 to TRBJ1-2; 7 nucleotides agree with TRBD1. CDR1 and CDR2 from the germline V gene are SQVTM and ANQGSEA. This CDR3 is built from 14 residues. V trimming: 6 bases; J trimming: 4 bases; junction bases outside the gene matches: 11. The CDR3 region has the DNA TGCAGCGTCCCTTCAGGGGGTTTGGGCTATGGCTACACCTTC. This codes for CSVPSGGLGYGYTF.

Only a few counts were recorded for this clone. The chain employs TRBV30 and TRBJ1-2; D is perhaps TRBD1 (6 bases). Germline CDR1 GTSNPN, CDR2 SVGIG (reference sequence). Trimming took off 0 bases at V and 8 bases at J, with 16 bases between the two ends. This CDR3 is 14 amino acids long. This CDR3 is CAWSVGLGASGYTF. The DNA for the CDR3 is TGTGCCTGGAGTGTAGGCCTGGGGGCTTCAGGCTACACCTTC.

This clone was picked up a small number of times. J is TRBJ2-2 and V is TRBV25-1; D call uncertain. Germline CDR1 reads MGHDK; CDR2 reads SYGVNS. The V end lost 0 bases, the J end lost 3 bases, and 8 bases lay between the germline ends. This CDR3 region has 15 residues. The CDR3 spells CASSEYRGDTGELFF. CDR3 nucleotide sequence: TGTGCCAGCAGTGAATACCGTGGAGACACCGGGGAGCTGTTTTTT. Full variable domain (remainder filled in from reference TRBV25-1 and TRBJ2-2): EADIYQTPRYLVIGTGKKITLECSQTMGHDKMYWYQQDPGMELHLIHYSYGVNSTEKGDLSSESTVSRIRTEHFPLTLESARPSHTSQYLCASSEYRGDTGELFFGEGSRLTVL.

The sample holds a few counts of this clone. This chain connects TRBV6-5 to TRBJ2-7, with 7 bases fitting TRBD2. The length of the CDR3 is 15 residues. Germline V gene sequence: CDR1 MNHEY, CDR2 SVGAGI. Trimming took 2 bases from V and 1 from J; bases not matched to a gene: 5. The CDR3 DNA is TGTGCCAGCAGTTACAGGGAGGGGCCATCCTACGAGCAGTACTTC. Its protein is CASSYREGPSYEQYF.

This clone was seen a few times. This chain uses TRBV5-1 with TRBJ2-3; TRBD2 matches 7 bases. The CDR3 totals 18 residues. The V gene end was trimmed by 5 bases and the J gene end by 0 bases; junction bases not matched to a gene: 15. CDR1 is SGHRS, CDR2 YFSETQ, per germline. CDR3 coding DNA: TGCGCCAGCAGAAGAGGGGTGGCTAGCGGCCTTAGCACAGATACGCAGTATTTT. This translates into CASRRGVASGLSTDTQYF.

The rearrangement uses TRBV5-1 and TRBJ2-2; TRBD2 matches at 9 bases. CDR1 is SGHRS, CDR2 YFSETQ, per germline. This CDR3 is built from 16 residues. Germline trimming cut 7 bases from V and 3 bases from J; bases unmatched to any gene: 10. CDR3 nucleotide sequence: TGCGCCAGCGAACCCGGACTAGCGTCGTACACCGGGGAGCTGTTTTTT. It codes for CASEPGLASYTGELFF. The full variable domain, its missing parts supplied by reference TRBV5-1 and TRBJ2-2, is KAGVTQTPRYLIKTRGQQVTLSCSPISGHRSVSWYQQTPGQGLQFLFEYFSETQRNKGNFPGRFSGRQFSNSRSEMNVSTLELGDSALYLCASEPGLASYTGELFFGEGSRLTVL.